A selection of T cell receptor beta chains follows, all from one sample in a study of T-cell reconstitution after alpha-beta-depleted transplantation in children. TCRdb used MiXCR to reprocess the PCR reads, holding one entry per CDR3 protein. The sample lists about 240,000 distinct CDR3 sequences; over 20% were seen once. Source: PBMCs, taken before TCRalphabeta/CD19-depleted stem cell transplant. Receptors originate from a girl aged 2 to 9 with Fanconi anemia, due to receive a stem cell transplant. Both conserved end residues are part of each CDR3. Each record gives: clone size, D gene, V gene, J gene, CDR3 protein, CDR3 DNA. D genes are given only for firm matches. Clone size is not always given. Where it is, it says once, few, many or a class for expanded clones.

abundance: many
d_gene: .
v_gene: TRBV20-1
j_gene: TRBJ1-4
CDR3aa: CSARQQGNEKLFF
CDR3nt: TGCAGTGCTAGGCAGCAGGGAAATGAAAAACTGTTTTTT

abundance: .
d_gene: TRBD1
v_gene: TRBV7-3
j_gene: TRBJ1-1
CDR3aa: CASSFRTGSMEAFF
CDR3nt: TGTGCCAGCAGCTTTAGGACAGGGTCAATGGAAGCTTTCTTT

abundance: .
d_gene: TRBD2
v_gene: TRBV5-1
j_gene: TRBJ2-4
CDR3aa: CASTGGRLAKNIQYF
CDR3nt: TGCGCCAGCACGGGCGGGAGGCTAGCCAAAAACATTCAGTACTTC

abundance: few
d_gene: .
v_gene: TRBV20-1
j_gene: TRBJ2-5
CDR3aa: CSASVLGIQYF
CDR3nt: TGCAGTGCTAGCGTTCTCGGGATCCAGTACTTC

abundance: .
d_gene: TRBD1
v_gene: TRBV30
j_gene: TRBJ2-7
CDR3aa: CAWSANRGISEQYF
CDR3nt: TGTGCCTGGAGTGCGAACAGGGGAATTAGCGAGCAGTACTTC

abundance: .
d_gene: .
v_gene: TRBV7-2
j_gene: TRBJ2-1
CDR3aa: CASSLVVGGYNEQFF
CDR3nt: TGTGCCAGCAGCTTAGTGGTCGGGGGTTACAATGAGCAGTTCTTC

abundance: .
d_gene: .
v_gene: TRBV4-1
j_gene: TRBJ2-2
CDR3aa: CASSRGVLSGTGELFF
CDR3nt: TGCGCCAGCAGCCGGGGGGTGCTTAGCGGTACCGGGGAGCTGTTTTTT

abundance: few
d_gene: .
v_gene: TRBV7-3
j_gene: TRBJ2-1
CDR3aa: CASSLDLWDPPSQNEQFF
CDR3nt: TGTGCCAGCAGCTTAGACCTCTGGGACCCCCCTTCGCAGAATGAGCAGTTCTTC

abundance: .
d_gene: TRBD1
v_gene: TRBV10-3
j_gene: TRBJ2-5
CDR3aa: CAISVYRTGAVETQYF
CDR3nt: TGTGCCATCAGTGTATACCGGACAGGGGCAGTCGAGACCCAGTACTTC

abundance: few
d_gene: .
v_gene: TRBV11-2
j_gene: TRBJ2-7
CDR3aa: CASGDRTYEQYF
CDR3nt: TGTGCCAGCGGAGACCGAACCTACGAGCAGTACTTC

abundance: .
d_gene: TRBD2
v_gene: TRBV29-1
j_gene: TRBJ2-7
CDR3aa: CSVGWSGFSGIGNEQYF
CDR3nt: TGCAGCGTTGGATGGTCCGGCTTTAGCGGGATAGGAAACGAGCAGTACTTC

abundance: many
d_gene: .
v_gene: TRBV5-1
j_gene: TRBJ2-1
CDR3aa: CASSLGGRSYNEQFF
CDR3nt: TGCGCCAGCAGCTTGGGGGGTAGGTCCTACAATGAGCAGTTCTTC

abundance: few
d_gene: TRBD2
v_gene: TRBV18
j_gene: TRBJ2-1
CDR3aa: CASSPPSGGYNEQFF
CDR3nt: TGTGCCAGCTCACCTCCTAGCGGGGGGTACAATGAGCAGTTCTTC

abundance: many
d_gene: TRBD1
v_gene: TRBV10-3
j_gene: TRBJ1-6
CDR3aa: CAIRTGESSPLHF
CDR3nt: TGTGCCATCAGGACAGGGGAAAGTTCACCCCTCCACTTT

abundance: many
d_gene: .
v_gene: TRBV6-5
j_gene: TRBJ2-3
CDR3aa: CASSYGGASTDTQYF
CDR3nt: TGTGCCAGCAGTTATGGGGGGGCTAGCACAGATACGCAGTATTTT

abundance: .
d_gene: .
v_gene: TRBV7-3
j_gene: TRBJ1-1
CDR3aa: CASSPSDLNTEAFF
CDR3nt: TGTGCCAGCAGCCCCTCGGACCTTAACACTGAAGCTTTCTTT

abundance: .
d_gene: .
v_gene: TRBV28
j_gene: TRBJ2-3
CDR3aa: CASSPMGNTQYF
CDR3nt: TGTGCCAGCAGCCCTATGGGGAATACGCAGTATTTT

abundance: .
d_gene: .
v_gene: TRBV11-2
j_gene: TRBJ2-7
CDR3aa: CASSLVGTPSYEQYF
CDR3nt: TGTGCCAGCAGCTTAGTCGGGACCCCTTCCTACGAGCAGTACTTC

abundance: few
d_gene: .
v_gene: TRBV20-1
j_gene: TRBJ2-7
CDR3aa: CSARATGRYGEQYF
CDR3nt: TGCAGTGCTAGGGCGACCGGCAGGTATGGCGAGCAGTACTTC

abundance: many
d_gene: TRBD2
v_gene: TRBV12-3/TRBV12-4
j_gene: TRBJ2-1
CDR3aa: CASSKIAGGVYEQFF
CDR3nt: TGTGCCAGCAGTAAAATAGCGGGAGGTGTCTATGAGCAGTTCTTC

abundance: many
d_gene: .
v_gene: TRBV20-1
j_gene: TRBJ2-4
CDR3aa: CSARDFLAKNIQYF
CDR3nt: TGCAGTGCTAGGGACTTCCTAGCCAAAAACATTCAGTACTTC

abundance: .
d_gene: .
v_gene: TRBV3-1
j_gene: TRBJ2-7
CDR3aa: CASSQYSPVGNLVPISYEQYF
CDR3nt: TGTGCCAGCAGCCAATATAGTCCCGTGGGGAATCTAGTGCCAATCTCCTACGAGCAGTACTTC

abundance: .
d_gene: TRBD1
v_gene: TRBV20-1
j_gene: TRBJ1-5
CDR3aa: CSARQGHQPQHF
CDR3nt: TGCAGTGCAAGACAGGGCCACCAGCCCCAGCATTTT

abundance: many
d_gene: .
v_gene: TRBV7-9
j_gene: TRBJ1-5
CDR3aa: CASSLEGEEPQHF
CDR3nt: TGTGCCAGCAGCTTAGAAGGTGAAGAGCCCCAGCATTTT

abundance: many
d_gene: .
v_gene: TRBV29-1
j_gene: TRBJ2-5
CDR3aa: CSVRGRAQETQYF
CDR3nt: TGCAGCGTGCGTGGCAGGGCGCAAGAGACCCAGTACTTC

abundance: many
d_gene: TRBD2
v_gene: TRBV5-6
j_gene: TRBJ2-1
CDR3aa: CASSSGLVAGNEQFF
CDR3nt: TGTGCCAGCAGCTCGGGACTAGTAGCTGGCAATGAGCAGTTCTTC

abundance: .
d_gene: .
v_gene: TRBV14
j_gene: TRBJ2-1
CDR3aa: CASSQGPGAFYNEQFF
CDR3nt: TGTGCCAGCAGCCAAGGCCCGGGGGCCTTCTACAATGAGCAGTTCTTC

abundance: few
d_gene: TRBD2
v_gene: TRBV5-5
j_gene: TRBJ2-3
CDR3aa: CASSSKASGRVGGDTQYF
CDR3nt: TGTGCCAGCAGCTCAAAAGCTAGCGGGAGGGTCGGCGGAGATACGCAGTATTTT

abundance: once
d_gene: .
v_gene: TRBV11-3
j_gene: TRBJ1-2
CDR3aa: CASSSDGYGYTF
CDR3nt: TGTGCCAGCAGCTCGGACGGCTATGGCTACACCTTC

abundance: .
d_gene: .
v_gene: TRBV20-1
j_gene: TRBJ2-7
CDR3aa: CSARAATGGDYEQYF
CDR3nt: TGCAGTGCTAGAGCGGCAACAGGGGGGGACTACGAGCAGTACTTC

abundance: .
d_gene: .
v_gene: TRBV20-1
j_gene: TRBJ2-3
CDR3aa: CSARVRRGWAPDTQYF
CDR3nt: TGCAGTGCTAGAGTGAGACGGGGCTGGGCTCCAGATACGCAGTATTTT

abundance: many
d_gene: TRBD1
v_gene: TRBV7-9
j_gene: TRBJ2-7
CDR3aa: CASSTRPGQGLYEQYF
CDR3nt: TGTGCCAGCAGCACCAGGCCGGGACAGGGACTCTACGAGCAGTACTTC

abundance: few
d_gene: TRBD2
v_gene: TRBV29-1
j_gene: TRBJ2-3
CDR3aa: CSVGHSLAASTDTQYF
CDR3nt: TGCAGCGTTGGCCACTCGCTAGCGGCTAGCACAGATACGCAGTATTTT

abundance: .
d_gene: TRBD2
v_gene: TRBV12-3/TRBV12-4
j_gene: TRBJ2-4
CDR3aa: CASSRGGPNIQYF
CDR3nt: TGTGCCAGCAGCCGGGGGGGCCCCAACATTCAGTACTTC

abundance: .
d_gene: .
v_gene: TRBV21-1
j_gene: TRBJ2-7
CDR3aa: CASSKASAAYEQYF
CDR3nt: TGTGCCAGCAGCAAAGCTTCAGCGGCCTACGAGCAGTACTTC

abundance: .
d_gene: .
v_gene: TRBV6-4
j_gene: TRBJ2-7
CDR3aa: CASSTLPSPNSYEQYF
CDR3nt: TGTGCCAGCAGTACCCTCCCTAGCCCTAACTCCTACGAGCAGTACTTC

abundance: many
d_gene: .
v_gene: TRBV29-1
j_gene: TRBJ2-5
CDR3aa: CSVEEASWTQYF
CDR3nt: TGCAGCGTTGAAGAGGCGTCCTGGACCCAGTACTTC

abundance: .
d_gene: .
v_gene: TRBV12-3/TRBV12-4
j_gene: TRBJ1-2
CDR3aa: CASSLGGGNYGYTF
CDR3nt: TGTGCCAGCAGTTTAGGGGGAGGGAACTATGGCTACACCTTC

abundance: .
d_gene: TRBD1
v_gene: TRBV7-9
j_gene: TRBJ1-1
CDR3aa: CASSLAPSGGGTEAFF
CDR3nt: TGTGCCAGCAGCTTAGCCCCTTCAGGGGGAGGCACTGAAGCTTTCTTT

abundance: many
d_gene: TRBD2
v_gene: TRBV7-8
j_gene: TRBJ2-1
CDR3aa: CASSVGGRVGSYNEQFF
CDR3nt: TGTGCCAGCAGCGTGGGCGGGAGGGTAGGCTCCTACAATGAGCAGTTCTTC

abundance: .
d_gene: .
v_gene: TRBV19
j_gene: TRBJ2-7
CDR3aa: CVSTPGPTYEQYF
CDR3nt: TGTGTCAGTACCCCGGGACCTACCTACGAGCAGTACTTC

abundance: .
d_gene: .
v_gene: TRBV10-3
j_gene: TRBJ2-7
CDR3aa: CAVRGYEQYF
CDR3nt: TGTGCCGTCAGGGGATACGAGCAGTACTTC

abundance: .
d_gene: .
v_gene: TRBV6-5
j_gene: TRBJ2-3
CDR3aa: CASSYSPSLPDTQYF
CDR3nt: TGTGCCAGCAGTTACTCTCCTAGTTTGCCAGATACGCAGTATTTT

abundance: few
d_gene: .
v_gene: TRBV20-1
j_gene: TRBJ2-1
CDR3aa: CSASLGARNEQFF
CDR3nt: TGCAGTGCTAGTCTCGGGGCACGGAATGAGCAGTTCTTC

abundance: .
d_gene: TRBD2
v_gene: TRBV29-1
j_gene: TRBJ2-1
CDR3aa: CSVELAGGLTNEQFF
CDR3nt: TGCAGCGTTGAACTAGCGGGAGGGCTAACAAATGAGCAGTTCTTC

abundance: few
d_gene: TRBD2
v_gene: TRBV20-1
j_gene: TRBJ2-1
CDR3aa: CSAFGTTSYNEQFF
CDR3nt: TGCAGTGCTTTCGGGACTACTTCCTACAATGAGCAGTTCTTC

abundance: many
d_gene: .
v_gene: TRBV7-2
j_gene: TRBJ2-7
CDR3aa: CASSWTGSYEQYF
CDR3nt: TGTGCCAGCAGCTGGACCGGATCATACGAGCAGTACTTC

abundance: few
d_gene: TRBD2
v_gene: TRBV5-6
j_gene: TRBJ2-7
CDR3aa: CASSLLLAGGWNEQYF
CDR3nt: TGTGCCAGCAGCTTGCTCCTAGCGGGGGGATGGAACGAGCAGTACTTC

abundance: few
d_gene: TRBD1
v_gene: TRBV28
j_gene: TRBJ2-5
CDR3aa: CASSTAGGAWETQYF
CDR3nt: TGTGCCAGCAGTACAGCAGGGGGCGCCTGGGAGACCCAGTACTTC

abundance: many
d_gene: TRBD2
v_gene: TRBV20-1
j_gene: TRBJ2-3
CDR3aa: CSAQSGGHTDTQYF
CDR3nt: TGCAGTGCCCAGAGCGGGGGCCACACAGATACGCAGTATTTT

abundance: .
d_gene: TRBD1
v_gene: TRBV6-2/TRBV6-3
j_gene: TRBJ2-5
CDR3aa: CASSYSSVPRGTEETQYF
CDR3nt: TGTGCCAGCAGTTACTCGAGCGTTCCCAGGGGGACGGAAGAGACCCAGTACTTC

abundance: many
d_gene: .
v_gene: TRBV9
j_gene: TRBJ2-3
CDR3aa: CASSGSGVGTDTQYF
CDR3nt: TGTGCCAGCAGCGGGAGCGGTGTGGGTACAGATACGCAGTATTTT

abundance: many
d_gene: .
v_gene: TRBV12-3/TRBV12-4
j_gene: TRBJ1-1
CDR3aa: CASSFRGTEAFF
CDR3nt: TGTGCCAGCAGTTTTAGGGGGACTGAAGCTTTCTTT

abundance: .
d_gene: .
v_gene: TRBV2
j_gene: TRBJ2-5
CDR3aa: CASSEVPIFRETQYF
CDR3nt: TGTGCCAGCAGTGAAGTGCCTATTTTTAGAGAGACCCAGTACTTC